Presented here are 3 T cell receptor beta chains from one specimen sequenced in a study of blood T cell repertoires in COVID-19. This table comes from immunoSEQ multiplex PCR, and its TCRdb copy is limited to in-frame clones, with some not included. The sample has 80,000 or so clones, 70% to 90% seen once; the top ten hold 15% to 20%. Sequencing was carried out using peripheral blood. The receptors stem from a human donor in a cohort sampled during active COVID-19.

The rearrangement uses TRBV30 and TRBJ2-7, with a weak D call TRBD2 (5 bases). The ends were cut back, 0 bases at V and 2 bases at J, with 11 bases in the middle. CDR1 is GTSNPN and CDR2 is SVGIG in the germline V gene (reference sequence). The CDR3 sequence is 14 residues long. The CDR3 coding sequence is TGTGCCTGGAGTGTACTTGGACTCACCTACGAGCAGTACTTC. Its translation: CAWSVLGLTYEQYF.

The rearrangement joins TRBV5-1 to TRBJ2-7, with TRBD1 matching 8 bases. Looked up from germline, CDR1 is SGHRS and CDR2 is YFSETQ. J gave up 3 bases and V 4 bases, and 6 bases lay outside the gene matches. This CDR3 region has 14 residues. Here the CDR3 DNA reads TGCGCCAGCAGCCTGGCCAGGGGGCACTACGAGCAGTACTTC. Translation gives CASSLARGHYEQYF.

The chain links TRBV6-5 to TRBJ2-3, with TRBD1 identical over 8 bases. Germline values: CDR1 MNHEY, CDR2 SVGAGI. Losses at the gene ends were 6 bases for V and 4 bases for J; bases not matched to a gene: 6. The CDR3 is 14 residues long. CDR3 residues: CASRNSGGADTQYF. The CDR3 bases are TGTGCCAGCAGAAACTCAGGGGGCGCAGATACGCAGTATTTT.